The subject of this entry is one T cell receptor (beta chain). This specimen comes from a study of control samples from healthy donors and cancer patients. TCRdb keeps only in-frame clones here, not all; method: immunoSEQ multiplex PCR. The sample holds about 94,000 clones; about nine tenths are singletons and the top ten take over 3%. Germline V CDR1 and CDR2: MNHNY, SVGAGI (reference sequence). V dropped 2 bases and J dropped 7; count of bases not matched to a gene: 0. CDR3 length: 14 amino acids. Sample: blood. This sequence originates from a woman between 18 and 30 years old in good health. The rearrangement joins TRBV6-6 to TRBJ1-6; 9 bases match TRBD1. The CDR3 reads CASSYGQGNSPLHF. The CDR3 region has the DNA TGTGCCAGCAGTTACGGACAGGGGAATTCACCCCTCCACTTT.